This is a list of T cell receptor beta chains from one sample in a study of shared clonotypes between healthy human individuals. Clones were sequenced by immunoSEQ multiplex PCR, and TCRdb holds only the in-frame ones, with some missing. The sample lists about 490,000 clones; 75% to 85% were seen once. What was sequenced was PBMCs. The receptors here all came from a middle-aged woman in good health. Some clones in this sample may be carry-over from other donors' samples. Both conserved end residues are part of each CDR3. A D gene is named only where the DNA matches it firmly. A clone size is listed for some rows: how often the clone was seen (once, few, many), or a class if it is expanded.

clone size	V gene	J gene	D gene	CDR3 length	CDR3 protein	CDR3 DNA
.	TRBV25-1	TRBJ1-5	TRBD1	13	CASSGQGDQPQHF	TGTGCCAGCAGTGGTCAGGGGGATCAGCCCCAGCATTTT
.	TRBV28	TRBJ2-5	.	14	CASTRLGALGTQYF	TGTGCCAGCACGCGCCTAGGGGCCTTAGGGACCCAGTACTTC
.	TRBV11-2	TRBJ2-7	.	16	CASSLDLPISSYEQYF	TGTGCCAGCAGCTTAGATCTCCCCATCTCCAGCTACGAGCAGTACTTC
.	TRBV7-6	TRBJ1-2	TRBD1	13	CASSLGQGYGYTF	TGTGCCAGCAGCTTAGGACAGGGTTATGGCTACACCTTC
.	TRBV5-1	TRBJ2-2	TRBD2	17	CASSLDVAGGPSGELFF	TGCGCCAGCAGCTTGGACGTAGCGGGAGGGCCCTCCGGGGAGCTGTTTTTT
.	TRBV10-1	TRBJ2-2	.	14	CADSEGANTGELFF	TGCGCCGACTCAGAGGGAGCGAACACCGGGGAGCTGTTTTTT
.	TRBV27	TRBJ2-3	TRBD2	16	CASSSRLAPGADTQYF	TGTGCCAGCAGTTCTAGACTAGCGCCGGGGGCAGATACGCAGTATTTT
.	TRBV28	TRBJ2-4	.	17	CASSLVGGPLAKNIQYF	TGTGCCAGCAGTTTAGTTGGGGGGCCTTTAGCCAAAAACATTCAGTACTTC
.	TRBV20-1	TRBJ2-7	.	11	CSASPDLEQYF	TGCAGTGCTAGCCCAGACTTGGAGCAGTACTTC
.	TRBV27	TRBJ2-5	TRBD2	16	CASSIRSGRARETQYF	TGTGCCAGCAGTATACGTAGCGGGAGGGCGCGGGAGACCCAGTACTTC
few	TRBV9	TRBJ2-3	.	14	CASSVGQHTDTQYF	TGTGCCAGCAGCGTAGGGCAACACACAGATACGCAGTATTTT
few	TRBV10-3	TRBJ1-2	.	14	CAIKAQGRDYGYTF	TGTGCCATCAAAGCGCAGGGAAGAGACTATGGCTACACCTTC
.	TRBV11-2	TRBJ2-3	.	13	CASSLVGERTQYF	TGTGCCAGCAGCTTAGTGGGGGAACGGACGCAGTATTTT
.	TRBV5-1	TRBJ2-7	TRBD2	19	CASSFWSGLAGGRTYEQYF	TGCGCCAGCAGCTTTTGGTCGGGACTAGCGGGAGGTCGAACCTACGAGCAGTACTTC
.	TRBV28	TRBJ2-7	.	15	CASSFFPGRQVGQYF	TGTGCCAGCAGTTTTTTCCCCGGACGACAAGTCGGGCAGTACTTC
.	TRBV27	TRBJ1-1	TRBD1	15	CASSPLDRGNTEAFF	TGTGCCAGCAGTCCCTTGGACAGGGGGAACACTGAAGCTTTCTTT
.	TRBV4-1	TRBJ2-7	TRBD1	15	CASSHRDSSTYEQYF	TGCGCCAGCAGCCATCGGGACAGCTCAACCTACGAGCAGTACTTC
.	TRBV5-4	TRBJ2-6	.	15	CAGENRASGANVLTF	TGTGCCGGCGAAAACAGGGCGTCTGGGGCCAACGTCCTGACTTTC
.	TRBV28	TRBJ2-2	TRBD1	14	CASRSDRVTGELFF	TGTGCCAGCAGATCTGACAGGGTAACCGGGGAGCTGTTTTTT
.	TRBV2	TRBJ1-5	TRBD1	16	CASSESSGGEGQPQHF	TGTGCCAGCAGTGAATCTTCAGGGGGTGAAGGGCAGCCCCAGCATTTT
.	TRBV19	TRBJ2-3	.	13	CASSMGSTDTQYF	TGTGCCAGTAGTATGGGGAGCACAGATACGCAGTATTTT
.	TRBV25-1	TRBJ2-5	TRBD2	15	CASSRPESGSPAQYF	TGTGCCAGCAGTCGCCCCGAGAGCGGGAGTCCGGCCCAGTACTTC
.	TRBV5-1	TRBJ2-1	.	12	CASSSNYNEQFF	TGCGCCAGCAGCTCAAACTACAATGAGCAGTTCTTC
many	TRBV7-2	TRBJ2-7	.	15	CASSLAIQGSYEQYF	TGTGCCAGCAGCTTAGCGATCCAGGGCTCCTACGAGCAGTACTTC
many	TRBV10-3	TRBJ2-2	.	14	CAISETEGTGELFF	TGTGCCATCAGTGAGACGGAGGGCACAGGGGAGCTGTTTTTT
.	TRBV5-1	TRBJ1-2	.	12	CASSDPGTHYTF	TGCGCCAGCAGCGACCCCGGGACCCACTACACCTTC
few	TRBV15	TRBJ2-7	TRBD1	15	CATSRLGQGVDEQYF	TGTGCCACCAGCAGACTGGGACAGGGGGTCGACGAGCAGTACTTC
.	TRBV28	TRBJ1-1	TRBD1	16	CASLVGGTGGRTEAFF	TGTGCCAGCTTAGTCGGCGGGACAGGGGGCCGAACTGAAGCTTTCTTT
.	TRBV30	TRBJ1-1	.	14	CAWSVRLGTTEAFF	TGTGCCTGGAGTGTACGCTTGGGGACCACTGAAGCTTTCTTT
.	TRBV29-1	TRBJ2-1	TRBD2	16	CSVPLQREGTYNEQFF	TGCAGCGTCCCACTCCAGCGGGAGGGGACCTACAATGAGCAGTTCTTC
.	TRBV29-1	TRBJ2-4	.	13	CSVGEGGAAIQYF	TGCAGCGTTGGGGAAGGGGGTGCGGCCATTCAGTACTTC
.	TRBV2	TRBJ2-7	TRBD2	13	CASSPGLAGEQYF	TGTGCCAGCAGTCCAGGACTAGCGGGCGAGCAGTACTTC
.	TRBV28	TRBJ1-3	.	15	CASLSGRWSGNTIYF	TGTGCCAGCCTTTCAGGGAGGTGGTCTGGAAACACCATATATTTT
.	TRBV11-2	TRBJ2-7	.	15	CASSFGDLSSYEQYF	TGTGCCAGCAGCTTTGGGGACTTAAGCTCCTACGAGCAGTACTTC
few	TRBV6-5	TRBJ2-7	.	13	CASRTTDTYEQYF	TGTGCCAGCAGAACAACTGATACCTACGAGCAGTACTTC
.	TRBV7-9	TRBJ2-2	.	15	CASSFRTSMAGELFF	TGTGCCAGCAGCTTTCGGACGTCAATGGCCGGGGAGCTGTTTTTT
.	TRBV28	TRBJ2-5	.	13	CASSRTQQETQYF	TGTGCCAGCAGTAGGACACAGCAAGAGACCCAGTACTTC
.	TRBV28	TRBJ2-6	TRBD1	15	CAEGTGSSGANVLTF	TGTGCAGAGGGGACAGGGAGCTCTGGGGCCAACGTCCTGACTTTC
.	TRBV28	TRBJ2-2	.	14	CASSLWSNTGELFF	TGTGCCAGCAGTTTATGGTCGAACACCGGGGAGCTGTTTTTT
.	TRBV19	TRBJ2-4	TRBD1	16	CASRGTGSFAKNIQYF	TGTGCCAGTAGGGGGACAGGGTCTTTTGCCAAAAACATTCAGTACTTC